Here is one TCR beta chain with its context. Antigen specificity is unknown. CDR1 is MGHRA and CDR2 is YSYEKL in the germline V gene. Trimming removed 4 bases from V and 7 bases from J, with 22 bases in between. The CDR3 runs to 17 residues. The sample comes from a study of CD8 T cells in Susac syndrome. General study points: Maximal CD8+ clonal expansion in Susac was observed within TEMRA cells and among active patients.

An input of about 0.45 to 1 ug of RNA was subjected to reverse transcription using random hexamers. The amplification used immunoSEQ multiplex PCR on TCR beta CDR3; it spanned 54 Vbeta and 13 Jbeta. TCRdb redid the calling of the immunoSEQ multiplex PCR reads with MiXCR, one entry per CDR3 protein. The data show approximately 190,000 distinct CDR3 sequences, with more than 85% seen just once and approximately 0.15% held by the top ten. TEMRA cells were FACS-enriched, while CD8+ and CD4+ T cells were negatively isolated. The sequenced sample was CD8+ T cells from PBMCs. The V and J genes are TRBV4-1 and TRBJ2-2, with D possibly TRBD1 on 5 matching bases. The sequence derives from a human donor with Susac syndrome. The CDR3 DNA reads TGCGCCAGCAGCCCTCTGGGGCAGAGGAACCCAGGCGGGGAGCTGTTTTTT. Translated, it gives CASSPLGQRNPGGELFF.